This record covers a single TCR beta chain. Antigen unknown. The data stem from a study of T cells expressing NK-cell markers. Study in general: Sorted CD3+CD56-NKG2C+, CD3+CD56+NKG2C- and CD3+CD56+NKG2C+ T cells were the source of the TCR beta repertoires. Study-wide points: What remained unclear was the HCMV specificity of expanded NKG2C+ T cell clones.

One entry per CDR3 protein, without DNA, is what TCRdb gives after re-calling the 5' RACE reads. This sample contains almost 450,000 distinct CDR3 sequences. The receptor was derived from a woman between 18 and 75 years old in good health. Sequencing used blood T cells: a sorted CD56 or NKG2C T cell subset, CD4+ or CD8+ T cells, or bulk PBMC T cells (not recorded which).

The CDR3 spells CSARVVADYEQYF. The rearrangement joins TRBV20-1 to TRBJ2-7; TCRdb designates TRBD2, a call that cannot be tested without DNA. Germline V CDR1 and CDR2: DFQATT, SNEGSKA (reference sequence). The CDR3 contains 13 residues.